One and the same sample provided the 18 T cell receptor beta chains below, sequenced in a study of T cells in tuberculosis. The time point denotes: new active TB diagnosis, blood taken before or within 7 days of starting treatment. Produced via immunoSEQ multiplex PCR; TCRdb's table is partial and in-frame only. The table shows about 35,000 clones, with 80% to 95% occurring only once. Source: PBMCs, taken at tuberculosis diagnosis. The receptor set was obtained from an adult with tuberculosis.

V and J are TRBV28 and TRBJ2-7; D is unclear. This CDR3 comprises 15 residues. Trimming shortened V by 0 bases and J by 1 base, and 10 bases separated the two germline ends. CDR1 MDHEN and CDR2 SYDVKM come from the germline V gene. In DNA, the CDR3 is TGTGCCAGCAGTTTATGGTCTTCCCGGTCCTACGAGCAGTACTTC. This translates into CASSLWSSRSYEQYF.

The rearrangement joins TRBV10-2 to TRBJ2-1; unclear D gene. Germline V gene data show CDR1 as WSHSY and CDR2 as SAAADI. The ends were cut back, 5 bases at V and 0 bases at J, with 8 bases in the middle. This CDR3 region has 14 residues. The CDR3: CASSPTSSYNEQFF. The CDR3 bases are TGCGCCAGCAGTCCAACCAGCTCCTACAATGAGCAGTTCTTC.

The chain links TRBV6-5 to TRBJ2-3, with 11 bases aligning to TRBD2. The junction had 3 bases not matched to a gene; V was cut back by 2 bases and J by 2 bases. There are 16 residues in the CDR3. Germline V lookup: CDR1 MNHEY, CDR2 SVGAGI. The CDR3 region is CASSYALAGATDTQYF. As DNA, the CDR3 is TGTGCCAGCAGTTACGCACTAGCGGGAGCCACAGATACGCAGTATTTT.

This clone was seen a handful of times. The chain is built from TRBV7-8 and TRBJ2-7; TRBD2 aligns across 10 bases. CDR3 length: 15 residues. V trimming: 5 bases; J trimming: 5 bases; junction bases outside the gene matches: 9. Germline assignment: CDR1 SGHVS and CDR2 FQNEAQ. The CDR3 DNA reads TGTGCCAGCAGCGACGGGGGTAGCGGGAGGAACGAGCAGTACTTC. Amino acid sequence: CASSDGGSGRNEQYF.

The chain links TRBV18 to TRBJ2-3; 8 bases are a match to TRBD1. The CDR3 covers 14 residues. The V and J ends lost 5 bases and 5 bases, in that order; junction bases with no gene match: 6. Germline V gene sequence: CDR1 KGHSH, CDR2 LQKENI. The CDR3 spells CASSAGTGRDTQYF. CDR3 in DNA: TGTGCCAGCTCAGCCGGGACAGGAAGAGATACGCAGTATTTT.

This CDR3 is CASSPNFGLAGDTGELFF. CDR3 coding DNA: TGTGCCAGCAGTCCCAATTTTGGACTAGCGGGAGACACCGGGGAGCTGTTTTTT. This chain joins TRBV2 and TRBJ2-2, with 13 bases matching TRBD2. The CDR3 totals 18 residues. Germline values: CDR1 SNHLY, CDR2 FYNNEI. V lost 5 bases and J lost 3; bases outside the gene matches: 9.

The chain is built from TRBV7-2 and TRBJ2-5; a possible D gene is TRBD2 (6 bases). The CDR3 is 17 amino acids. V lost 5 bases and J 5 bases, leaving 24 bases between the germline ends. From germline, CDR1 is SGHTA and CDR2 FQGNSA. CDR3 amino acids: CASSPLGGEPPRETQYF. The DNA of the CDR3 is TGTGCCAGCAGCCCTCTGGGCGGGGAGCCCCCCCGGGAGACCCAGTACTTC.

This chain joins TRBV27 and TRBJ2-7; TRBD1 matches at 10 bases. V shed 8 bases, J shed 1 base, and the junction held 2 bases outside the gene matches. Germline values: CDR1 MNHEY, CDR2 SMNVEV (reference sequence). The CDR3 consists of 13 residues. The CDR3 bases are TGTGCCAGCCGGGACAGGGGATCCTACGAGCAGTACTTC. It encodes CASRDRGSYEQYF.

This clone was counted a few times. The V gene is TRBV11-2, the J gene TRBJ2-4; D may be TRBD2 (6 bases). The CDR3 runs to 14 residues. Per the germline V gene, CDR1 is SGHAT and CDR2 is FQNNGV. Trimming removed 1 base from V and 8 bases from J, with 12 bases in between. The DNA of the CDR3 is TGTGCCAGCAGCTTAGTGTTCCCGGGGGACATTCAGTACTTC. As protein: CASSLVFPGDIQYF.

The chain employs TRBV4-1 and TRBJ2-7; no clear D. Germline V gives CDR1 MGHRA, CDR2 YSYEKL. The CDR3 has 13 amino acids. Trimming took 0 bases from V and 2 from J, leaving 5 bases between them. The CDR3: CASSQDVTYEQYF. The CDR3 bases are TGCGCCAGCAGCCAAGATGTAACCTACGAGCAGTACTTC.

This sequence joins TRBV14 and TRBJ2-7; TRBD1 matches at 9 bases. Germline CDR1 is SGHDN and CDR2 is FVKESK. The CDR3 is made up of 14 amino acids. V lost 4 bases to trimming and J lost 4 bases; unmatched junction nucleotides: 5. For the CDR3, the DNA is TGTGCCAGCAGCCCGGACAGGGGAATTTACGAGCAGTACTTC. Translation gives CASSPDRGIYEQYF.

The chain is built from TRBV4-1 and TRBJ2-7, with TRBD1 matching over 11 bases. With 2 bases clipped from V and 6 bases from J, the junction kept 6 bases outside the gene matches. Per the germline V gene, CDR1 is MGHRA and CDR2 is YSYEKL. The length of the CDR3 is 15 residues. The CDR3 bases are TGCGCCAGCAGCCAACGGGACAGGGGGAATGGCGAGCAGTACTTC. Residues: CASSQRDRGNGEQYF.

As DNA, the CDR3 is TGCGCCAGCAGCCAGGGACAGGGTTCCTACAATGAGCAGTTCTTC. This codes for CASSQGQGSYNEQFF. The genes are TRBV4-1 and TRBJ2-1, with 9 bases lining up with TRBD1. Germline V gives CDR1 MGHRA, CDR2 YSYEKL. This CDR3 contains 15 residues. The V and J ends lost 3 bases and 1 base, in that order; junction bases with no gene match: 1.

V usage is TRBV2 and J usage is TRBJ2-3; the match to TRBD1 covers 7 bases. V dropped 0 bases and J dropped 3; count of bases not matched to a gene: 9. CDR1 and CDR2 from the germline V gene are SNHLY and FYNNEI. The CDR3 loop spans 17 amino acids. CDR3 bases: TGTGCCAGCAGTGAAGCTTTCCCCGGGACAGCAACAGATACGCAGTATTTT. Its translation: CASSEAFPGTATDTQYF.

The chain is built from TRBV5-1 and TRBJ2-3; 11 bases are a match to TRBD2. Germline lookup yields CDR1 SGHRS and CDR2 YFSETQ. V lost 0 bases, J lost 5 bases, and 2 bases stayed unmatched. The CDR3 covers 15 residues. CDR3: CASSLGLAGGDTQYF. DNA for the CDR3: TGCGCCAGCAGCTTGGGGCTAGCGGGGGGAGATACGCAGTATTTT.

The genes are TRBV9 and TRBJ2-7, with D possibly being TRBD2 (6 bases). The CDR3 extends over 13 amino acids. V was clipped by 4 bases and J by 9 bases, with 17 bases between them. CDR1 and CDR2 (germline): SGDLS, YYNGEE. This CDR3 reads CASSTTPGEVQYF. CDR3 in DNA: TGTGCCAGCAGCACTACTCCGGGGGAAGTGCAGTACTTC.

The chain combines TRBV2 with TRBJ1-4; 9 bases match TRBD1. Germline V gene data show CDR1 as SNHLY and CDR2 as FYNNEI. The CDR3 contains 15 residues. The V gene end was trimmed by 3 bases and the J gene end by 6 bases; junction bases not matched to a gene: 5. The CDR3 DNA follows: TGTGCCAGCAGTGACCCGGGACAGGGTTATGAAAAACTGTTTTTT. Its protein is CASSDPGQGYEKLFF.

The chain couples TRBV5-8 to TRBJ1-2; D remains unclear. This CDR3 has 15 amino acids. V was clipped by 4 bases and J by 0 bases, with 13 bases between them. In germline, CDR1 is SGHTS, CDR2 YDEGEE. For the CDR3, the DNA is TGTGCCAGCAGCCATGGACTGTCCCCTAACTATGGCTACACCTTC. It is translated as CASSHGLSPNYGYTF. Filled out from reference TRBV5-8 and TRBJ1-2, the complete variable domain reads EAGVTQSPTHLIKTRGQQATLRCSPISGHTSVYWYQQALGLGLQFLLWYDEGEERNRGNFPPRFSGRQFPNYSSELNVNALELEDSALYLCASSHGLSPNYGYTFGSGTRLTVV.